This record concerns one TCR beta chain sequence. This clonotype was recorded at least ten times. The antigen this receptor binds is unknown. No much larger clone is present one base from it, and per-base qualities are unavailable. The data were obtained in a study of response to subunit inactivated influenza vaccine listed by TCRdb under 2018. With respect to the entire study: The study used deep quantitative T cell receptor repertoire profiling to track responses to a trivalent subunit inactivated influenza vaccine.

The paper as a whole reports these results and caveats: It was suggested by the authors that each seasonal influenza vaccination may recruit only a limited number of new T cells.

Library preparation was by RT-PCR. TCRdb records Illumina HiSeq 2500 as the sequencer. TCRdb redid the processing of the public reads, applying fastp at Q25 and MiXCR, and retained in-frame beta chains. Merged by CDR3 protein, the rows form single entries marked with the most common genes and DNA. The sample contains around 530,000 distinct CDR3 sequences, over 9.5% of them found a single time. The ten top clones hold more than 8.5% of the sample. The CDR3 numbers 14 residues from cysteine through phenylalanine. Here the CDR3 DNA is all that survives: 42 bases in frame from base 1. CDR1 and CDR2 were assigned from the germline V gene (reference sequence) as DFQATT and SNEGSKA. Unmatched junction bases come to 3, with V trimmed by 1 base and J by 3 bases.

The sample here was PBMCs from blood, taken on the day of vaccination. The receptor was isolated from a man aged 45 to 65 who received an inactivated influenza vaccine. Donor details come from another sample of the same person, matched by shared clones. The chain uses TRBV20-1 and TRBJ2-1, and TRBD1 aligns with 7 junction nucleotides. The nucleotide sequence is TGCAGTGCTAGAGTGGCAGGGGGCTACAATGAGCAGTTCTTC. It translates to CSARVAGGYNEQFF.